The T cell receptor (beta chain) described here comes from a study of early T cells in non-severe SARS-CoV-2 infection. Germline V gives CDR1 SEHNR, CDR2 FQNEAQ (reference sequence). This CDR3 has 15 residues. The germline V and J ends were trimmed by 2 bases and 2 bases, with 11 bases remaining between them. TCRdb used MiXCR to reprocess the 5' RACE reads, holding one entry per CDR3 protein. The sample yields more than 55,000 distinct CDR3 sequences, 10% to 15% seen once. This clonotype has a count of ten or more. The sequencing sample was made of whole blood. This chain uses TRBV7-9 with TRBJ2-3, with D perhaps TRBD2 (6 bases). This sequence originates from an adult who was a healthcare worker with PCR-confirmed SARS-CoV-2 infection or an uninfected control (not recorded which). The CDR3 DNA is TGTGCCAGCAGCTTATTAGCGGCCGACACAGATACGCAGTATTTT. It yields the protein CASSLLAADTDTQYF.